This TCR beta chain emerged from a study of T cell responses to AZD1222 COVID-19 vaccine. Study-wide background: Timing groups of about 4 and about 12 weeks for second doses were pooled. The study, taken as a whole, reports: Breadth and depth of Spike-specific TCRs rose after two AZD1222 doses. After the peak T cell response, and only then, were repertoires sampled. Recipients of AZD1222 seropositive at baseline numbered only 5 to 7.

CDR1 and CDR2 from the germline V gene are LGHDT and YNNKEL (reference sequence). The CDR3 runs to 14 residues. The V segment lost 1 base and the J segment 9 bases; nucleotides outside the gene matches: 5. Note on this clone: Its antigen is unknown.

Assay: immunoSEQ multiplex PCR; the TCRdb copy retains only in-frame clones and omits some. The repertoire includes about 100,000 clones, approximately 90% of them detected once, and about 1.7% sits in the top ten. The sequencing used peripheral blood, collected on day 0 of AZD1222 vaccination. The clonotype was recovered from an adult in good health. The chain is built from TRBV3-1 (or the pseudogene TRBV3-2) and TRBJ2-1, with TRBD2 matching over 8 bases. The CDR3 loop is CASSQGGRPSEQFF. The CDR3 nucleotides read TGTGCCAGCAGCCAAGGCGGGAGGCCCTCTGAGCAGTTCTTC.